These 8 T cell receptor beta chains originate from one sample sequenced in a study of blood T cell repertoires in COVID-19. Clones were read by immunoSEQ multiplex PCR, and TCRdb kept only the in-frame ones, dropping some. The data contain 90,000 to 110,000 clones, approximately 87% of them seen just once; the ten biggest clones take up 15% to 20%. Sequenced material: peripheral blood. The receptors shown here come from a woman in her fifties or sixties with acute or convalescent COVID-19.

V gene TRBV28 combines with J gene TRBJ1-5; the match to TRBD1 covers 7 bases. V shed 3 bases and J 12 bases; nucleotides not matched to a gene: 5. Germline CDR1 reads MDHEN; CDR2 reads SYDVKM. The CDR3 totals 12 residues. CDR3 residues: CASSLRGQNQHF. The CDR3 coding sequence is TGTGCCAGCAGTTTGAGGGGGCAGAACCAGCATTTT.

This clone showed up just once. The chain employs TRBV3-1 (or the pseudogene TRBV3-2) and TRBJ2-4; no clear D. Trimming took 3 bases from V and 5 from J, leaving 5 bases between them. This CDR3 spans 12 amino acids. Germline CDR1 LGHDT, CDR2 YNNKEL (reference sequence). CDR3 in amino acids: CASSHTENIQYF. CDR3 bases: TGTGCCAGCAGCCATACAGAAAACATTCAGTACTTC.

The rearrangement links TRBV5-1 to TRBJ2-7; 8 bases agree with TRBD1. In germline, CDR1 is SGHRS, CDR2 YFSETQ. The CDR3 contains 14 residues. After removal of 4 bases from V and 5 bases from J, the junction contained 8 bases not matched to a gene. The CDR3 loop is CASSRDRGGNEQYF. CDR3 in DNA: TGCGCCAGCAGCCGTGACAGGGGTGGCAACGAGCAGTACTTC.

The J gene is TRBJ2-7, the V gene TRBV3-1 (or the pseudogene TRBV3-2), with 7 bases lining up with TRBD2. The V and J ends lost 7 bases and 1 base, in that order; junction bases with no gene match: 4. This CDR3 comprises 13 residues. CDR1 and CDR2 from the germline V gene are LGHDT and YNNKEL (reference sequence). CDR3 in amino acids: CASTRGVSYEQYF. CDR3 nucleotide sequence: TGTGCCAGCACCCGGGGGGTTTCCTACGAGCAGTACTTC.

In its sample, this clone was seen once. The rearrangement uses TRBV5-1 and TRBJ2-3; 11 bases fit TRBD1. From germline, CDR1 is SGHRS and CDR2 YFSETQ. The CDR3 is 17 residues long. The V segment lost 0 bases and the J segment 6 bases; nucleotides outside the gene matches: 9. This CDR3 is CASSLALDRGRRDTQYF. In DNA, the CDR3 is TGCGCCAGCAGCTTGGCCTTGGACAGGGGGCGCCGGGATACGCAGTATTTT.

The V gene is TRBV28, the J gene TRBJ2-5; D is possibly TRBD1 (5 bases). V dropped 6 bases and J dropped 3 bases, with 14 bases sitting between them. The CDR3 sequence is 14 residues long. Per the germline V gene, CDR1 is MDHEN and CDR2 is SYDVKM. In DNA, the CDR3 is TGTGCCAGCAGCTGGGCAGGGCAAAAAGAGACCCAGTACTTC. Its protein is CASSWAGQKETQYF.

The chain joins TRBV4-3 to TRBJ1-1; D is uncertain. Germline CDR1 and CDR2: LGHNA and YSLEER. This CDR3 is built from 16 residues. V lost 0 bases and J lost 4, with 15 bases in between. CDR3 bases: TGCGCCAGCAGCCAAGATACGGGGAAGGGTGGCACTGAAGCTTTCTTT. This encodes CASSQDTGKGGTEAFF.

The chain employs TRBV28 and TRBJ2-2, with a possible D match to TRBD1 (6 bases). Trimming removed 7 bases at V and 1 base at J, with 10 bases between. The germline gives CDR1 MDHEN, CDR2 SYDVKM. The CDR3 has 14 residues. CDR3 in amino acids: CASIPGQNTGELFF. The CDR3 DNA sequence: TGTGCCAGCATCCCGGGACAGAACACCGGGGAGCTGTTTTTT.